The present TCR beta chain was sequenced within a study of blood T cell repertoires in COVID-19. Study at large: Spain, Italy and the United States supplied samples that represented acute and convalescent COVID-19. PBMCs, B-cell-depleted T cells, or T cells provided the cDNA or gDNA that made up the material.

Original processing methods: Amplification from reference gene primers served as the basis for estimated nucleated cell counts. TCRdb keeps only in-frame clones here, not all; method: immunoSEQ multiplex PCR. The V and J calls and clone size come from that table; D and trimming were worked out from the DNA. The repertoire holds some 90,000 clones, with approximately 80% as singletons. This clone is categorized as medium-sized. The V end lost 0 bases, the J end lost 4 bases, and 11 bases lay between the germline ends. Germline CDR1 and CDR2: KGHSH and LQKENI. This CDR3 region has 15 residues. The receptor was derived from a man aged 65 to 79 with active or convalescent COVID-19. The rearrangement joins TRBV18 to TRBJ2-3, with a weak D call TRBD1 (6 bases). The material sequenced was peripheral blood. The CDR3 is CASSPPLGGPDTQYF. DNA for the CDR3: TGTGCCAGCTCACCACCACTAGGGGGTCCAGATACGCAGTATTTT.